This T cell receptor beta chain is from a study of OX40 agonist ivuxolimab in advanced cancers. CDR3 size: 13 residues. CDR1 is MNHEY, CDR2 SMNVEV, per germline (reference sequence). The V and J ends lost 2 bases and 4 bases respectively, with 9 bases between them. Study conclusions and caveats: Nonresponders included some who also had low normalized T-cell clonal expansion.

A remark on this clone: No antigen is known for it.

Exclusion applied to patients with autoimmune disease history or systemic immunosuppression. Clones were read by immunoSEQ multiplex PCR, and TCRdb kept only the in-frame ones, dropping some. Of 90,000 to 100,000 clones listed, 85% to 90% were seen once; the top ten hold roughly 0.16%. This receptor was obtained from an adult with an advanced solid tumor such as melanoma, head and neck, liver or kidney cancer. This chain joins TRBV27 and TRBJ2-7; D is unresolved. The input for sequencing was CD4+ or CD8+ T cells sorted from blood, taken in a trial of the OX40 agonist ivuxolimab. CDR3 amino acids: CASSLGLSYEQYF. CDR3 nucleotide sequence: TGTGCCAGCAGTTTAGGTCTCTCGTACGAGCAGTACTTC.